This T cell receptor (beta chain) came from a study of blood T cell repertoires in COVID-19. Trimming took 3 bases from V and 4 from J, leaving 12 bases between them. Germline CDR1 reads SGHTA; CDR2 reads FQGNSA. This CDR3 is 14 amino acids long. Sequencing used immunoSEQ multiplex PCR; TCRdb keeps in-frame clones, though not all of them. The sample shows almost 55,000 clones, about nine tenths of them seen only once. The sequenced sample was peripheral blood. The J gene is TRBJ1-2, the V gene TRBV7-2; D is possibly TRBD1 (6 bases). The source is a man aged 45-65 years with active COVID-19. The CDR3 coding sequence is TGTGCCAGCAGCTTTTTCGCAGGGGCCTATGGCTACACCTTC. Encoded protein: CASSFFAGAYGYTF.